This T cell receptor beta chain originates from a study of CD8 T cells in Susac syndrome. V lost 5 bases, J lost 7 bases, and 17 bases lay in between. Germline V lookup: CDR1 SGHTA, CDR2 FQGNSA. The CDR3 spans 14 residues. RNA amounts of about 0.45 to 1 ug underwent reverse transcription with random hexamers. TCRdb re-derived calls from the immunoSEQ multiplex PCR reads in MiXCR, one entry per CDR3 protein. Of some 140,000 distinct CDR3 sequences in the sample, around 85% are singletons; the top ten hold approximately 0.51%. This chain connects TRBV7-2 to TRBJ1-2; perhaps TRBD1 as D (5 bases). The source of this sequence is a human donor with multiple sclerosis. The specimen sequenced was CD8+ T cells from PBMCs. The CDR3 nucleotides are TGTGCCAGCAGCGTTAGGACGGACGGGGCTGGCTACACCTTC. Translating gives CASSVRTDGAGYTF.